Presented here are 23 T cell receptor beta chains from one specimen sequenced in a study of cytomegalovirus exposure and HLA in healthy donors. The PCR employed 60 Vbeta primers together with 13 Jbeta primers. Clones were read by immunoSEQ multiplex PCR, and TCRdb kept only the in-frame ones, dropping some. The sample shows hundreds of thousands of clones, 60% to 80% of them seen only once. Sequencing input: PBMCs. The source of these receptors is a male donor in good health and CMV-seronegative.

In this sample, this clone turned up a few times. The chain carries TRBV29-1 and TRBJ1-2; no clear D. This CDR3 comprises 13 residues. The germline V gene encodes CDR1 SQVTM and CDR2 ANQGSEA. Trimming left V 5 bases short and J 7 bases short, with 17 bases between. The chain's CDR3 is CSVQATDIPGYTF. The CDR3 bases are TGCAGCGTTCAGGCCACAGATATTCCTGGCTACACCTTC.

The rearrangement joins TRBV7-3 to TRBJ2-7; possible D gene TRBD1, 6 bases. Germline CDR1 and CDR2: SGHTA and FQGTGA. This CDR3 region has 16 residues. V was clipped by 5 bases and J by 2 bases, with 19 bases between them. The CDR3 region has the DNA TGTGCCAGCAGCACCGATATTACAGGGAACCCCTACGAGCAGTACTTC. Translating gives CASSTDITGNPYEQYF.

CDR3 sequence reads: CASSPVGGNQPQHF. The CDR3 DNA follows: TGTGCCAGCAGTCCCGTAGGGGGCAATCAGCCCCAGCATTTT. This chain connects TRBV2 to TRBJ1-5; D perhaps matches TRBD1 (5 bases). V shed 5 bases and J shed 2 bases, with 10 bases lying between them. This CDR3 has 14 residues. The germline gives CDR1 SNHLY, CDR2 FYNNEI.

The CDR3 sequence is CASSWQTDRPQYF. Written as DNA, the CDR3 is TGTGCCAGCAGCTGGCAGACTGACAGACCGCAGTATTTT. The rearrangement uses TRBV5-4 and TRBJ2-3; weak D call: TRBD1 (5 bases). The ends were cut back, 3 bases at V and 10 bases at J, with 15 bases in the middle. The CDR3 sequence is 13 residues long. Germline V gene data show CDR1 as SGHNT and CDR2 as YYREEE (reference sequence).

This sequence joins TRBV28 and TRBJ2-7; 8 bases line up with TRBD2. Germline trimming cut 5 bases from V and 1 base from J; bases unmatched to any gene: 7. Germline V gene data show CDR1 as MDHEN and CDR2 as SYDVKM. CDR3 length: 15 amino acids. CDR3 DNA: TGTGCCAGCAGTCCCGGGGGGGGCGTTTCCTACGAGCAGTACTTC. Its protein is CASSPGGGVSYEQYF.

The chain combines TRBV4-2 with TRBJ2-7; TRBD2 agrees at 15 bases. The J segment lost 5 bases and the V segment lost 0 bases, leaving 8 bases of the junction unmatched. This CDR3 has 18 residues. Germline V gene sequence: CDR1 LGHNA, CDR2 YNFKEQ. CDR3 residues: CASSQERTSGRARDEQYF. DNA for the CDR3: TGTGCCAGCAGCCAAGAACGGACTAGCGGGAGGGCTCGGGACGAGCAGTACTTC.

The chain employs TRBV7-9 and TRBJ2-4, with 7 bases aligning to TRBD2. Germline values: CDR1 SEHNR, CDR2 FQNEAQ (reference sequence). J gave up 0 bases and V 2 bases, and 4 bases lay outside the gene matches. This CDR3 has 16 residues. The CDR3 loop is CASSLSLAVAKNIQYF. The CDR3, as DNA: TGTGCCAGCAGCTTATCCCTAGCGGTAGCCAAAAACATTCAGTACTTC.

This rearrangement joins TRBV7-2 to TRBJ2-7; 9 bases align to TRBD2. Germline trimming cut 4 bases from V and 4 bases from J; bases unmatched to any gene: 14. CDR3 length: 17 amino acids. Germline V gene data show CDR1 as SGHTA and CDR2 as FQGNSA. The CDR3 DNA sequence: TGTGCCAGCAGCTCCCGGGTAGCTAGCGGGAAACTTTACGAGCAGTACTTC. This sequence encodes CASSSRVASGKLYEQYF.

Regarding this clone: Other DNA sequences from this sample encode an identical CDR3 as well. The J gene is TRBJ1-2, the V gene TRBV27, with a tentative D call TRBD1 (6 bases). This CDR3 has 14 amino acids. Per germline, CDR1 MNHEY and CDR2 SMNVEV (reference sequence). The V gene lost 3 bases and the J gene lost 5 bases, with 13 bases spanning the gap. This CDR3 reads CASSLKQGSYGYTF. The CDR3 coding sequence is TGTGCCAGCAGTTTGAAACAGGGTTCATATGGCTACACCTTC.

V and J are TRBV5-1 and TRBJ2-5, with TRBD1 matching over 7 bases. Germline lookup yields CDR1 SGHRS and CDR2 YFSETQ. The CDR3 spans 16 residues. The J segment lost 2 bases and the V segment lost 3 bases, leaving 10 bases of the junction unmatched. The CDR3 region has the DNA TGCGCCAGCAGCTCAGTCACAGGGGTGGGTCAAGAGACCCAGTACTTC. Its translation: CASSSVTGVGQETQYF. The variable domain in full, completed from reference TRBV5-1 and TRBJ2-5, reads KAGVTQTPRYLIKTRGQQVTLSCSPISGHRSVSWYQQTPGQGLQFLFEYFSETQRNKGNFPGRFSGRQFSNSRSEMNVSTLELGDSALYLCASSSVTGVGQETQYFGPGTRLLVL.

The genes are TRBV6-5 and TRBJ2-5; D is ambiguous. CDR1 MNHEY and CDR2 SVGAGI come from the germline V gene. The length of the CDR3 is 13 residues. Trimming took off 4 bases at V and 9 bases at J, with 15 bases between the two ends. In nucleotides, the CDR3 is TGTGCCAGCAGTTTCAAGGCCCATCGGGCCCAGTACTTC. Translation: CASSFKAHRAQYF.

This clone has only a few counts. The chain carries TRBV6-5 and TRBJ2-2, with 7 nucleotides matching TRBD2. This CDR3 comprises 16 residues. The junction had 8 bases not matched to a gene; V was cut back by 0 bases and J by 7 bases. Germline V gene lookup returns CDR1 MNHEY and CDR2 SVGAGI. CDR3 amino acids: CASSYSRQGGYGELFF. Written as DNA, the CDR3 is TGTGCCAGCAGTTACTCTCGGCAGGGAGGGTACGGGGAGCTGTTTTTT.

This clone was counted between two and nine times. The rearrangement links TRBV13 to TRBJ2-7, with TRBD1 identical over 7 bases. The CDR3 has 13 residues. Germline V lookup: CDR1 PRHDT, CDR2 FYEKMQ (reference sequence). The ends lost 9 bases at V and 3 bases at J; junction bases unmatched: 8. The CDR3 region is CASSLTGDYEQYF. CDR3 bases: TGTGCCAGTTCTCTTACAGGGGACTACGAGCAGTACTTC.

J is TRBJ1-1 and V is TRBV18; D is unresolved. In germline, CDR1 is KGHSH, CDR2 LQKENI. This CDR3 contains 12 residues. Trimming removed 6 bases at V and 4 bases at J, with 9 bases between. The CDR3 reads CASSPISTEAFF. CDR3 DNA sequence: TGTGCCAGCTCTCCGATTAGCACTGAAGCTTTCTTT.

This clone appeared many times. The CDR3 here is CASSSNSNEQFF. The CDR3 DNA sequence: TGTGCCAGCAGCTCCAACTCAAATGAGCAGTTCTTC. V and J are TRBV11-3 and TRBJ2-1; D call uncertain. Between the trimmed V and J ends, which lost 4 bases and 7 bases, there was a span of 8 bases. CDR3 size: 12 residues. Germline lookup yields CDR1 SGHNT and CDR2 YENEEA.

The chain has TRBV28 and TRBJ2-7; 7 bases are shared with TRBD2. The V gene end was trimmed by 6 bases and the J gene end by 1 base; junction bases not matched to a gene: 12. Germline V gene lookup returns CDR1 MDHEN and CDR2 SYDVKM. This CDR3 has 16 residues. CDR3 bases: TGTGCCAGCAGCCGGGAGGTACCGATGCTTTCCTACGAGCAGTACTTC. Its translation is CASSREVPMLSYEQYF. The variable domain in full, with the rest retrieved from reference TRBV28 and TRBJ2-7, is DVKVTQSSRYLVKRTGEKVFLECVQDMDHENMFWYRQDPGLGLRLIYFSYDVKMKEKGDIPEGYSVSREKKERFSLILESASTNQTSMYLCASSREVPMLSYEQYFGPGTRLTVT.

The rearrangement uses TRBV29-1 and TRBJ1-5; D gene ambiguous. Trimming pared 7 bases from V and 0 bases from J, leaving 13 bases between. From germline, CDR1 is SQVTM and CDR2 ANQGSEA. The CDR3 spans 14 residues. This CDR3 reads CSAAEGHSNQPQHF. CDR3 bases: TGCAGCGCCGCGGAGGGCCATAGCAATCAGCCCCAGCATTTT.

V gene TRBV11-3 combines with J gene TRBJ2-1, with TRBD2 matching over 10 bases. This CDR3 is built from 15 residues. Germline CDR1 and CDR2: SGHNT and YENEEA. V lost 2 bases to trimming and J lost 9 bases; unmatched junction nucleotides: 7. The CDR3 loop is CASSLLAGELAEQFF. CDR3 in DNA: TGTGCCAGCAGCTTACTAGCGGGAGAGCTTGCTGAGCAGTTCTTC. The full variable domain, completed using reference TRBV11-3 and TRBJ2-1, is EAGVVQSPRYKIIEKKQPVAFWCNPISGHNTLYWYLQNLGQGPELLIRYENEEAVDDSQLPKDRFSAERLKGVDSTLKIQPAELGDSAVYLCASSLLAGELAEQFFGPGTRLTVL.

The V gene is TRBV7-8, the J gene TRBJ2-1; 10 bases align to TRBD2. The CDR3 spans 16 residues. The V and J ends lost 9 bases and 2 bases, in that order; junction bases with no gene match: 10. Germline V lookup: CDR1 SGHVS, CDR2 FQNEAQ. CDR3 residues: CASSPGSGRAYNEQFF. The CDR3 DNA reads TGTGCCAGTAGCCCGGGGAGCGGGAGGGCCTACAATGAGCAGTTCTTC. Full variable domain (outside the CDR3, taken from reference TRBV7-8 and TRBJ2-1): GAGVSQSPRYKVAKRGQDVALRCDPISGHVSLFWYQQALGQGPEFLTYFQNEAQLDKSGLPSDRFFAERPEGSVSTLKIQRTQQEDSAVYLCASSPGSGRAYNEQFFGPGTRLTVL.

This clone came up a few times. V usage is TRBV2 and J usage is TRBJ2-6; 7 bases fit TRBD1. Germline CDR1 reads SNHLY; CDR2 reads FYNNEI. The junction had 8 bases not matched to a gene; V was cut back by 6 bases and J by 0 bases. This CDR3 contains 17 residues. The CDR3 sequence is CASRERGPHSGANVLTF. The CDR3 DNA reads TGTGCCAGCAGAGAGAGGGGGCCCCACTCTGGGGCCAACGTCCTGACTTTC.

This sequence joins TRBV5-8 and TRBJ2-7, with 7 nucleotides matching TRBD1. Trimming took 4 bases from V and 6 from J; bases not matched to a gene: 10. Per germline, CDR1 SGHTS and CDR2 YDEGEE. CDR3 length: 14 residues. Here the CDR3 reads CASSLDRVFSEQYF. The CDR3 region has the DNA TGTGCCAGCAGCCTTGACAGGGTTTTCTCCGAGCAGTACTTC.

This rearrangement joins TRBV6-5 to TRBJ2-7; 7 bases agree with TRBD1. This CDR3 is 13 amino acids long. V shed 6 bases and J 4 bases; nucleotides not matched to a gene: 6. Germline CDR1 MNHEY, CDR2 SVGAGI. The CDR3 region has the DNA TGTGCCAGCAGCAATCGGGACAGATACGAGCAGTACTTC. As protein: CASSNRDRYEQYF.

The rearrangement links TRBV27 to TRBJ2-7; 11 nucleotides agree with TRBD1. V shed 6 bases and J 6 bases; nucleotides not matched to a gene: 4. The CDR3 is made up of 13 amino acids. CDR1 and CDR2 from the germline V gene are MNHEY and SMNVEV (reference sequence). The CDR3 nucleotides read TGTGCCAGCAGCGGGACAGGGGGTTTCGAGCAGTACTTC. Translated: CASSGTGGFEQYF.